This TCR beta chain was captured in a study of Ad26.COV2.S vaccination and SARS-CoV-2 variants. Study-wide results and limits: Vaccine recipients and placebo recipients showed similar non-spike TCR breadth.

A remark on this clone: Antigen specificity is unknown.

Treatment meaning: around 19 received Ad26.COV2.S at low or high dose, single or two shots; about 5 received placebo; per-sample allocation not given. Specimen acquisition occurred on day 63 following the initial vaccine or placebo injection. This person who donated was an adult of 18-55 years in Boston. Some clones are missing from TCRdb's copy, which holds only in-frame ones; the method was immunoSEQ multiplex PCR. The sample includes about 250,000 clones, around 88% of them seen just once. CDR1 and CDR2 (germline): SEHNR, FQNEAQ (reference sequence). Trimming removed 5 bases from V and 8 bases from J, with 10 bases in between. The CDR3 extends over 13 amino acids.

Sequenced here: peripheral blood, sampled in a trial of Ad26.COV2.S vaccine versus placebo. The rearrangement uses TRBV7-9 and TRBJ1-6, with D perhaps matching TRBD1 (5 bases). The receptor was isolated from a person aged 18-65 years who received the Ad26.COV2.S COVID-19 vaccine or a placebo. The CDR3 region has the DNA TGTGCCAGCAGCCCCGAAGGGGATTCACCCCTCCACTTT. Its translation is CASSPEGDSPLHF.